These 7 T cell receptor beta chains share one sample of origin, sequenced in a study of T cell responses to AZD1222 COVID-19 vaccine. The method was immunoSEQ multiplex PCR; TCRdb's version includes in-frame clones alone and lacks a portion of them. Here the sample spans under 150,000 clones, about 91% being singletons. The material sequenced was peripheral blood, taken on day 0 of AZD1222 vaccination. The receptor source for this set is an adult in good health.

V usage is TRBV2 and J usage is TRBJ1-5, with D unresolved. This CDR3 region has 12 residues. Trimming removed 8 bases from V and 4 bases from J, with 9 bases in between. Germline V gene lookup returns CDR1 SNHLY and CDR2 FYNNEI. DNA for the CDR3: TGTGCCAGCCACGGCAGTAATCAGCCCCAGCATTTT. This encodes CASHGSNQPQHF.

The chain carries TRBV4-2 and TRBJ2-5; D perhaps matches TRBD1 (6 bases). Trimming left V 3 bases short and J 4 bases short, with 12 bases between. The CDR3 length is 14 residues. CDR1 is LGHNA, CDR2 YNFKEQ, per germline. CDR3 DNA sequence: TGTGCCAGCAGCCATTTTCCAGGGGCAGAGACCCAGTACTTC. Its protein is CASSHFPGAETQYF.

The rearrangement joins TRBV27 to TRBJ2-1; 11 bases fit TRBD2. Losses at the gene ends were 6 bases for V and 7 bases for J; bases not matched to a gene: 8. Germline assignment: CDR1 MNHEY and CDR2 SMNVEV (reference sequence). The CDR3 consists of 15 residues. The CDR3 sequence: CASRNLAGGRNEQFF. In nucleotides, the CDR3 is TGTGCCAGCAGGAACCTAGCGGGAGGTAGGAATGAGCAGTTCTTC.

There are a few counts of this clone. The chain recombines TRBV7-2 with TRBJ1-1, with TRBD1 identical over 7 bases. Germline CDR1 and CDR2: SGHTA and FQGNSA. V lost 1 base and J lost 6; bases outside the gene matches: 11. This CDR3 spans 16 amino acids. CDR3: CASSLEFSRGRAEAFF. CDR3 nucleotides: TGTGCCAGCAGCTTAGAATTTTCAAGGGGGCGAGCTGAAGCTTTCTTT.

The chain recombines TRBV30 with TRBJ1-5; no clear D gene. Germline assignment: CDR1 GTSNPN and CDR2 SVGIG (reference sequence). Trimming left V 0 bases short and J 0 bases short, with 3 bases between. CDR3 length: 13 residues. CDR3 in amino acids: CAWSVGSNQPQHF. The CDR3 DNA reads as TGTGCCTGGAGTGTGGGTAGCAATCAGCCCCAGCATTTT. Filled out from reference TRBV30 and TRBJ1-5, the complete variable domain reads SQTIHQWPATLVQPVGSPLSLECTVEGTSNPNLYWYRQAAGRGLQLLFYSVGIGQISSEVPQNLSASRPQDRQFILSSKKLLLSDSGFYLCAWSVGSNQPQHFGDGTRLSIL.

The chain is built from TRBV4-3 and TRBJ1-6, with D possibly matching TRBD1 (5 bases). This CDR3 has 16 amino acids. Germline V gene data show CDR1 as LGHNA and CDR2 as YSLEER. Trimming took off 0 bases at V and 7 bases at J, with 13 bases between the two ends. CDR3 DNA sequence: TGCGCCAGCAGCCAAGACATTGCAGGGCGGAATTCACCCCTCCACTTT. Translated: CASSQDIAGRNSPLHF.

This clone was detected only once. The chain links TRBV6-4 to TRBJ2-3; 8 nucleotides align to TRBD2. The CDR3 length is 14 residues. V shed 6 bases, J shed 6 bases, and the junction held 8 bases outside the gene matches. In germline, CDR1 is MRHNA, CDR2 SNTAGT. CDR3 amino acids: CASSESGGADTQYF. DNA of the CDR3: TGTGCCAGCAGCGAATCGGGAGGGGCGGATACGCAGTATTTT.